This TCR beta chain emerged from a study of blood T cell repertoires in COVID-19. Study-wide context: PBMCs, B-cell-depleted T cells, or T cells were the source of the cDNA or gDNA that made up the material.

The assay was immunoSEQ multiplex PCR, and TCRdb's table has in-frame clones only and misses some. Of around 260,000 clones listed, around 85% were seen once; the top ten hold 3.5% to 5.5%. Enrolled through a virtual design, the participants were between about 18 and 89 years of age and came from some 25 US areas. Donors of Cohort 3 who recovered were those that had two negative PCRs, clearance, or symptom resolution. The ends were cut back, 7 bases at V and 2 bases at J, with 15 bases in the middle. Per germline, CDR1 MNHEY and CDR2 SVGAGI. This CDR3 has 15 amino acids. The sequence derives from a young woman who had recovered from COVID-19. The chain joins TRBV6-5 to TRBJ1-5; no reliable D call. Sequencing used PBMCs or T cells enriched from blood (not recorded which). CDR3 in amino acids: CASISGFQGNQPQHF. Here the CDR3 DNA reads TGTGCCAGCATCTCAGGTTTTCAGGGCAATCAGCCCCAGCATTTT.